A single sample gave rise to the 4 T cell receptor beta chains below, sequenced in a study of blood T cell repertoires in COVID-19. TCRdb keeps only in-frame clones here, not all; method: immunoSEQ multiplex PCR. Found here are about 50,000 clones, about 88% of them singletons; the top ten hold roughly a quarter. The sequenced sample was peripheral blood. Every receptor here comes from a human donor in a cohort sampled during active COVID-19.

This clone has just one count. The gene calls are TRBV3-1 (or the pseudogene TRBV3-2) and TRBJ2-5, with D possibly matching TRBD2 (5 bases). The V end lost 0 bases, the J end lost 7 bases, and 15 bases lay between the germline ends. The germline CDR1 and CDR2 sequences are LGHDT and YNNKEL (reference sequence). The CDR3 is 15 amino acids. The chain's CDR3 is CASSQELVSAGTQYF. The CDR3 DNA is TGTGCCAGCAGCCAAGAACTAGTCTCCGCCGGGACCCAGTACTTC.

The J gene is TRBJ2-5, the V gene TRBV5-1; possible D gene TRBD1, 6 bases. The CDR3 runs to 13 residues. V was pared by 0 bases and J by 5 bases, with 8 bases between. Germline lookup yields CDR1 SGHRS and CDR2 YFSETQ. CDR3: CASSLDRAETQYF. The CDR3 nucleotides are TGCGCCAGCAGCTTGGACAGGGCGGAGACCCAGTACTTC.

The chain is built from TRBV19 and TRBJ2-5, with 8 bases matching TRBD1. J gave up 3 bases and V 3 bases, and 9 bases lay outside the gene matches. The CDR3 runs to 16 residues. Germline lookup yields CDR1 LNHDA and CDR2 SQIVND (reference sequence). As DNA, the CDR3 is TGTGCCAGTAGTATGAGGGGCAGGGGGCTAGAAGAGACCCAGTACTTC. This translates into CASSMRGRGLEETQYF.

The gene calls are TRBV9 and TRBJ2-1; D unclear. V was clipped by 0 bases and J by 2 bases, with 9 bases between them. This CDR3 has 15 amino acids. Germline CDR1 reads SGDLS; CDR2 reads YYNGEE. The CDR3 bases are TGTGCCAGCAGCGTAGATTGGAGCGCCTACAATGAGCAGTTCTTC. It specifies CASSVDWSAYNEQFF.